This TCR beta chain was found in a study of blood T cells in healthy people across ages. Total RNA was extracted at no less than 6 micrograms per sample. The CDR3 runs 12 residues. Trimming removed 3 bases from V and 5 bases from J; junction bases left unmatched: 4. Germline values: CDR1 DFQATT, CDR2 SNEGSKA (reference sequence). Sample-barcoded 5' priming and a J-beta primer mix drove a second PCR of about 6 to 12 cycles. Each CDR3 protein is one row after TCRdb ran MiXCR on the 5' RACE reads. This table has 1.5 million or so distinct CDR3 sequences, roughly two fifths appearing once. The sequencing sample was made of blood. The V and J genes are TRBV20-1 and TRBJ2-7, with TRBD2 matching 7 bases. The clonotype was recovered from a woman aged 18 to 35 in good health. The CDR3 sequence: CSARRENHEQYF. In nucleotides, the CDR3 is TGCAGTGCTAGGCGGGAGAATCACGAGCAGTACTTC.